What follows are 27 T cell receptor beta chains derived from one specimen sequenced in a study of cytomegalovirus exposure and HLA in healthy donors (dated by TCRdb to about 2017). Library preparation was by the immunoSEQ multiplex PCR assay. The multiplex PCR relied on a mix of 60 forward primers for TCR Vbeta segments and 13 reverse primers for TCR Jbeta segments. In its TCRdb copy, this immuneACCESS table keeps in-frame sequences only and misses some clones. Where compared with another copy, unresolved V genes explain less than half of these, and the others have no known cause. The sample includes approximately 150,000 clones, with around four fifths observed a single time. The ten biggest clones cover roughly 5% of the sample. The sample was PBMCs. The receptors derive from a girl under 18 in good health and CMV-seropositive.

This chain joins TRBV5-1 and TRBJ2-2, with D possibly TRBD1 on 5 matching bases. Germline V gene sequence: CDR1 SGHRS, CDR2 YFSETQ. There are 16 residues in the CDR3. The V end lost 4 bases, the J end lost 2 bases, and 15 bases lay between the germline ends. The CDR3 nucleotides read TGCGCCAGCAGCCGGCAGGGCGCTACAAACACCGGGGAGCTGTTTTTT. It translates to CASSRQGATNTGELFF.

The chain links TRBV6-1 to TRBJ2-3; TRBD1 matches 7 bases. The CDR3 loop spans 16 amino acids. V gave up 1 base and J gave up 2 bases; unmatched junction bases: 6. From germline, CDR1 is MNHNS and CDR2 SASEGT. The CDR3 sequence is CASSEDGGQPTDTQYF. DNA for the CDR3: TGTGCCAGCAGTGAAGATGGGGGACAGCCCACAGATACGCAGTATTTT.

This chain uses TRBV7-8 with TRBJ2-5, with unresolved D. The germline CDR1 and CDR2 sequences are SGHVS and FQNEAQ. The V end was cut by 3 bases, the J end by 7 bases, with 9 bases between. The CDR3 loop spans 12 amino acids. For the CDR3, the DNA is TGTGCCAGCAGCTTCCCTCGAGGGACCCAGTACTTC. As protein: CASSFPRGTQYF. The complete variable domain, with remaining parts taken from reference TRBV7-8 and TRBJ2-5, reads GAGVSQSPRYKVAKRGQDVALRCDPISGHVSLFWYQQALGQGPEFLTYFQNEAQLDKSGLPSDRFFAERPEGSVSTLKIQRTQQEDSAVYLCASSFPRGTQYFGPGTRLLVL.

The chain carries TRBV7-9 and TRBJ2-2, with 9 positions matching TRBD1. The CDR3 has 17 amino acids. The ends lost 1 base at V and 2 bases at J; junction bases unmatched: 5. Germline V gives CDR1 SEHNR, CDR2 FQNEAQ (reference sequence). Here the CDR3 reads CASSLGNRGPNTGELFF. CDR3 DNA sequence: TGTGCCAGCAGCTTAGGGAACAGGGGGCCAAACACCGGGGAGCTGTTTTTT.

The chain joins TRBV30 to TRBJ2-1; D call uncertain. The CDR3 totals 13 residues. Germline CDR1 and CDR2: GTSNPN and SVGIG (reference sequence). V was pared by 8 bases and J by 7 bases, with 18 bases between. This CDR3 is CARKDNERNEQFF. The CDR3 bases are TGTGCCAGGAAAGATAACGAGAGGAATGAGCAGTTCTTC.

The gene calls are TRBV15 and TRBJ1-5, with TRBD1 matching 9 bases. The CDR3 covers 18 residues. Trimming removed 3 bases from V and 2 bases from J; junction bases left unmatched: 11. The germline V gene has CDR1 LNHNV and CDR2 YYDKDF (reference sequence). The CDR3 loop reads CATSSDRGEYRGNQPQHF. Here the CDR3 DNA reads TGTGCCACCAGCAGCGACAGGGGGGAGTATCGAGGCAATCAGCCCCAGCATTTT. Using reference TRBV15 and TRBJ1-5 for the parts outside the CDR3, the full variable domain is DAMVIQNPRYQVTQFGKPVTLSCSQTLNHNVMYWYQQKSSQAPKLLFHYYDKDFNNEADTPDNFQSRRPNTSFCFLDIRSPGLGDTAMYLCATSSDRGEYRGNQPQHFGDGTRLSIL.

In this sample, this clone turned up a few times. V usage is TRBV9 and J usage is TRBJ1-5, with D possibly TRBD1 on 6 matching bases. Germline-derived CDR1 and CDR2 are SGDLS and YYNGEE. V was cut by 5 bases and J by 3 bases, with 15 bases left in between. This CDR3 spans 15 amino acids. CDR3 region: CASSRDNLSNQPQHF. In DNA, the CDR3 is TGTGCCAGCAGTCGGGACAACCTTTCCAATCAGCCCCAGCATTTT.

The chain joins TRBV10-1 to TRBJ2-2; D possibly corresponds to TRBD1 (6 bases). Germline V CDR1 and CDR2: WNHNN, SYGVQD (reference sequence). The CDR3 has 14 amino acids. Trimming took 6 bases from V and 2 from J, leaving 10 bases between them. The CDR3 loop is CASSGDTNTGELFF. The CDR3 DNA reads as TGCGCCAGCAGCGGGGACACAAACACCGGGGAGCTGTTTTTT.

The rearrangement uses TRBV11-2 and TRBJ2-7; D is unclear. This CDR3 contains 12 residues. Germline V lookup: CDR1 SGHAT, CDR2 FQNNGV. The V end was cut by 5 bases, the J end by 0 bases, with 5 bases between. The CDR3 DNA is TGTGCCAGCAGCCTCAGCTCCTACGAGCAGTACTTC. It specifies CASSLSSYEQYF.

Only a few counts were recorded for this clone. The chain uses TRBV6-6 and TRBJ1-1, with D perhaps matching TRBD1 (6 bases). Trimming pared 0 bases from V and 9 bases from J, leaving 11 bases between. The CDR3 covers 13 residues. Germline lookup yields CDR1 MNHNY and CDR2 SVGAGI (reference sequence). The CDR3: CASSYSRQEQAFF. CDR3 in DNA: TGTGCCAGCAGTTACTCGAGACAGGAACAAGCTTTCTTT.

This clone was seen a single time. The chain has TRBV5-4 and TRBJ2-2, with D perhaps matching TRBD1 (6 bases). This CDR3 spans 15 amino acids. The germline CDR1 and CDR2 sequences are SGHNT and YYREEE (reference sequence). V was shortened by 3 bases and J by 5 bases, with 14 bases between the two germline ends. The CDR3 region is CASSYNRAPTGELFF. The CDR3 DNA sequence: TGTGCCAGCAGCTACAACAGGGCACCGACCGGGGAGCTGTTTTTT.

This clone was recorded a few times. CDR3 DNA sequence: TGTGCCAGTACCCGGGACAGGGCGGCCGGGGCCAACGTCCTGACTTTC. This gives the protein CASTRDRAAGANVLTF. The J gene is TRBJ2-6, the V gene TRBV19; 9 bases match TRBD1. Looked up from germline, CDR1 is LNHDA and CDR2 is SQIVND (reference sequence). V shed 7 bases, J shed 4 bases, and the junction held 8 bases outside the gene matches. The CDR3 extends over 16 amino acids.

The CDR3 bases are TGTGCCAGCGGCGGGCAGGGGCCCCGGAATCAGCCCCAGCATTTT. It encodes CASGGQGPRNQPQHF. The chain is built from TRBV2 and TRBJ1-5; weak D call: TRBD1 (6 bases). This CDR3 comprises 15 residues. The germline gives CDR1 SNHLY, CDR2 FYNNEI. Trimming left V 8 bases short and J 4 bases short, with 18 bases between.

The V call is TRBV6-1, the J call TRBJ2-7; D uncertain. The CDR3 has 17 amino acids. V lost 0 bases to trimming and J lost 0 bases, with 15 bases between them. Germline lookup yields CDR1 MNHNS and CDR2 SASEGT. The CDR3 here is CASSEALKSSRSYEQYF. CDR3 DNA sequence: TGTGCCAGCAGTGAAGCCTTGAAAAGCTCCCGCTCCTACGAGCAGTACTTC.

This clone was counted a few times. CDR3 sequence: CASSTTPAGPNNEQFF. The CDR3 coding sequence is TGCGCCAGCAGCACCACTCCAGCGGGGCCCAACAATGAGCAGTTCTTC. The V call is TRBV5-1, the J call TRBJ2-1, with 7 bases lining up with TRBD2. The CDR3 is made up of 16 amino acids. The V and J ends lost 4 bases and 5 bases, in that order; junction bases with no gene match: 12. Germline CDR1 reads SGHRS; CDR2 reads YFSETQ. The variable domain in full, completed from reference TRBV5-1 and TRBJ2-1, reads KAGVTQTPRYLIKTRGQQVTLSCSPISGHRSVSWYQQTPGQGLQFLFEYFSETQRNKGNFPGRFSGRQFSNSRSEMNVSTLELGDSALYLCASSTTPAGPNNEQFFGPGTRLTVL.

A remark on this clone: Germline is not matched at one junction end, which may reflect a read error. This chain links TRBV6-1 with TRBJ2-7; 11 nucleotides agree with TRBD2. CDR1 and CDR2 from the germline V gene are MNHNS and SASEGT. This CDR3 has 16 residues. The CDR3 here is CASSEGLVASGGTWDF. CDR3 coding DNA: TGTGCCAGCAGTGAAGGTCTCGTGGCTAGCGGGGGGACCTGGGACTTC.

V gene TRBV4-2 combines with J gene TRBJ1-5; 8 nucleotides match TRBD1. The CDR3 length is 17 residues. The trim removed 3 bases at V and 4 bases at J, leaving 11 bases unmatched. The germline V gene has CDR1 LGHNA and CDR2 YNFKEQ. The CDR3 sequence is CASSQTVKQGGNQPQHF. As DNA, the CDR3 is TGTGCCAGCAGCCAGACCGTCAAACAGGGGGGAAATCAGCCCCAGCATTTT.

CDR3: CASSPGARTNSPLHF. The CDR3 region has the DNA TGTGCCAGCAGCCCAGGGGCCAGAACTAATTCACCCCTCCACTTT. The chain uses TRBV5-6 and TRBJ1-6; tentatively, D is TRBD1 (6 bases). This CDR3 spans 15 amino acids. Trimming left V 4 bases short and J 6 bases short, with 14 bases between. Germline assignment: CDR1 SGHDT and CDR2 YYEEEE.

CDR3 in DNA: TGTGCCAGCAGCCCCCCCCGGACAGGGGCCTACAATGAGCAGTTCTTC. Translation: CASSPPRTGAYNEQFF. V is TRBV11-3 and J is TRBJ2-1; TRBD1 agrees at 9 bases. Germline-derived CDR1 and CDR2 are SGHNT and YENEEA. J lost 2 bases, V lost 5 bases, and 7 bases had no gene match. This CDR3 is built from 16 residues.

The J gene is TRBJ1-2, the V gene TRBV5-4; 8 bases are a match to TRBD1. CDR3 length: 14 amino acids. Germline lookup yields CDR1 SGHNT and CDR2 YYREEE (reference sequence). Trimming took 3 bases from V and 6 from J; bases not matched to a gene: 7. CDR3 coding DNA: TGTGCCAGCAGCTCCAGGGGGCCGAGCGATGGCTACACCTTC. This codes for CASSSRGPSDGYTF. The full variable domain, its missing parts supplied by reference TRBV5-4 and TRBJ1-2, is ETGVTQSPTHLIKTRGQQVTLRCSSQSGHNTVSWYQQALGQGPQFIFQYYREEENGRGNFPPRFSGLQFPNYSSELNVNALELDDSALYLCASSSRGPSDGYTFGSGTRLTVV.

The V gene is TRBV19, the J gene TRBJ1-5, with D unclear. This CDR3 is 12 amino acids long. Germline-derived CDR1 and CDR2 are LNHDA and SQIVND (reference sequence). The V end was cut by 11 bases, the J end by 4 bases, with 12 bases between. As DNA, the CDR3 is TGTGCCTCACGGGTTCTTAATCAGCCCCAGCATTTT. Its protein is CASRVLNQPQHF.

The CDR3, as DNA: TGTGCCAGCAGTTTAACAGATAGCTATGGCTACACCTTC. Translating gives CASSLTDSYGYTF. The chain joins TRBV27 to TRBJ1-2; no definite D call. There are 13 residues in the CDR3. V was cut by 2 bases and J by 4 bases, with 8 bases left in between. Germline V gene sequence: CDR1 MNHEY, CDR2 SMNVEV (reference sequence).

Concerning this clone: Mismatch with germline at one junction end may stem from a read error. The gene calls are TRBV7-7 and TRBJ2-5; tentatively, D is TRBD1 (5 bases). The CDR3 is 14 residues long. From germline, CDR1 is SSHAT and CDR2 FNYEAQ (reference sequence). The CDR3 nucleotides are TGTGCTAGCAGCTCAGGGCCAACTCAAGAGACCCAGTACTTC. Protein: CASSSGPTQETQYF.

The gene calls are TRBV4-1 and TRBJ2-1; 11 bases are shared with TRBD1. Per germline, CDR1 MGHRA and CDR2 YSYEKL. CDR3 size: 16 residues. V lost 0 bases and J lost 13; bases outside the gene matches: 11. The CDR3 region has the DNA TGCGCCAGCAGCCAAGATCCCGGACAGGGGGCGGGGGTTCAGTTCTTC. Encoded protein: CASSQDPGQGAGVQFF.

This sequence joins TRBV18 and TRBJ1-2; D uncertain. Trimming removed 1 base from V and 7 bases from J, with 13 bases in between. There are 14 residues in the CDR3. CDR1 is KGHSH and CDR2 is LQKENI in the germline V gene. The CDR3 loop reads CASSPHRHTAGYTF. The CDR3 DNA reads as TGTGCCAGCTCACCACACCGGCACACAGCTGGCTACACCTTC.

V and J are TRBV11-2 and TRBJ2-5; D gene uncertain. This CDR3 spans 11 amino acids. CDR1 and CDR2 from the germline V gene are SGHAT and FQNNGV. Trimming took off 5 bases at V and 5 bases at J, with 6 bases between the two ends. The CDR3, as DNA: TGTGCCAGCAGCCTACAGGAGACCCAGTACTTC. This translates into CASSLQETQYF.

The chain links TRBV11-2 to TRBJ1-5; 9 nucleotides line up with TRBD1. The CDR3 runs to 19 residues. With V trimmed by 0 bases and J by 0 bases, 9 bases remained unmatched. Germline loops: CDR1 SGHAT, CDR2 FQNNGV. The CDR3 sequence is CASSLDRRTGVDSNQPQHF. The CDR3 DNA reads as TGTGCCAGCAGCTTAGATAGGAGGACAGGGGTGGATAGCAATCAGCCCCAGCATTTT.